The source of this T cell receptor (beta chain) is a study of T cells in localized non-small cell lung cancer. With V trimmed by 0 bases and J by 1 base, 8 bases remained unmatched. The CDR3 totals 18 residues. The germline gives CDR1 MNHGY, CDR2 SAAAGT. Profiled with immunoSEQ multiplex PCR; TCRdb holds only in-frame clones, not every one. The sample lists around 10,000 clones; 29% were seen once. This clone was seen a few times. The chain links TRBV6-8 to TRBJ1-3; 8 bases align to TRBD1. The source of this sequence is a man aged 40 to 70 with stage I lung adenocarcinoma. This sample comprised lung tumor tissue, obtained before any cancer treatment. For the CDR3, the DNA is TGTGCCAGCAGTTACTCATGGACAGGGAGTAGGTCTGGAAACACCATATATTTT. Translating gives CASSYSWTGSRSGNTIYF.